The rows below give T cell receptor beta chains drawn from one sample of a study of blood T cell repertoires in COVID-19. Profiling relied on immunoSEQ multiplex PCR, and the TCRdb table lists in-frame clones only, not all of them. The sample comprises a few hundred thousand clones, around 84% of which are singletons, and less than 4.5% rests with the top ten. Sequences were obtained from peripheral blood. The receptors derive from a man aged 50 to 59 with acute or convalescent COVID-19. Both conserved end residues are part of each CDR3. The D gene is left open where the match is weak. Size is stated for part of the rows, as once, few or many counts, or as a class when the clone is expanded.

j_call | v_call | clone_size | d_call | cdr3_nt | cdr3_aa
TRBJ2-2 | TRBV5-4 | . | . | TGTGCCAGCAGCTTTGCCCTCCAGGGTGGTGTCGGGGAGCTGTTTTTT | CASSFALQGGVGELFF
TRBJ1-5 | TRBV19 | . | . | TGTGCCAGTAGTAGTAACAGAGAGCGCAATCAGCCCCAGCATTTT | CASSSNRERNQPQHF
TRBJ2-3 | TRBV2 | . | TRBD2 | TGTGCCAGCAGACCACTAGCGGGGGGGCAAGATACGCAGTATTTT | CASRPLAGGQDTQYF
TRBJ2-2 | TRBV2 | . | TRBD2 | TGTGCCAGCCGGGGGGATGGCGGGGAGCTGTTTTTT | CASRGDGGELFF
TRBJ2-1 | TRBV5-1 | . | TRBD1 | TGCGCCAGCAGCTCCGGGACAGGGGGCATTGAGCAGTTCTTC | CASSSGTGGIEQFF
TRBJ2-2 | TRBV5-4 | . | . | TGTGCCAGCAGCTTGGGGGACTCCCGGGCCCCCGGGGAGCTGTTTTTT | CASSLGDSRAPGELFF
TRBJ2-7 | TRBV18 | once | TRBD1 | TGTGCCAGCTCACCACGACTAACGGACAGGGATTTCTACGAGCAGTACTTC | CASSPRLTDRDFYEQYF
TRBJ1-2 | TRBV6-5 | . | TRBD1 | TGTGCCAGCAGTTTGGACAGGGTGAACTATGGCTACACCTTC | CASSLDRVNYGYTF
TRBJ1-1 | TRBV7-9 | . | TRBD1 | TGTGCCAGCAGCCTTGACAGGGTACTTGGAGCTTTCTTT | CASSLDRVLGAFF
TRBJ1-1 | TRBV27 | . | TRBD1 | TGTGCCAGCAGTTTTAACAGGGGGACTGAAGCTTTCTTT | CASSFNRGTEAFF
TRBJ2-6 | TRBV18 | . | . | TGTGCCAGCTCACCACCGGCCGCAGGGGCCGGAGGGGCCAACGTCCTGACTTTC | CASSPPAAGAGGANVLTF
TRBJ1-5 | TRBV2 | . | . | TGTGCCAGCAGTCCAGGCATTGGCAATCAGCCCCAGCATTTT | CASSPGIGNQPQHF
TRBJ2-5 | TRBV3-1/TRBV3-2 | . | TRBD2 | TGTGCCAGCAGCCCGGGGTCGTTCCGGGGGGGGGAGACCCAGTACTTC | CASSPGSFRGGETQYF
TRBJ2-7 | TRBV5-4 | . | . | TGTGCCAGCAGCCCCCGGGACACCTACTACGAGCAGTACTTC | CASSPRDTYYEQYF
TRBJ2-1 | TRBV6-1 | . | TRBD1 | TGTGCCAGCAGTGATGAGGGGGCCTCCAATGAGCAGTTCTTC | CASSDEGASNEQFF
TRBJ1-4 | TRBV6-1 | . | . | TGTGCCAGCAGTGAACGAAAACAGCCCCTGAGAACTAATGAAAAACTGTTTTTT | CASSERKQPLRTNEKLFF
TRBJ1-1 | TRBV6-5 | . | TRBD1 | TGTGCCAGCAGTTATCAGGGGGCGGGAGTTGAAGCTTTCTTT | CASSYQGAGVEAFF
TRBJ1-2 | TRBV9 | . | TRBD1 | TGTGCCAGCAGCGTAGCTACGGGGACAGGGGCTGGCTACACCTTC | CASSVATGTGAGYTF
TRBJ1-2 | TRBV7-2 | . | TRBD1 | TGTGCCAGCAGCTTCGGCAGGGGGGATGGCTACACCTTC | CASSFGRGDGYTF
TRBJ1-2 | TRBV5-1 | . | . | TGCGCCAGCAGCCCGCGGTTGGGGGCTGGTGGCTACACCTTC | CASSPRLGAGGYTF
TRBJ2-1 | TRBV19 | . | . | TGTGCCAGTAGTAGGGGAGGTAAGGGCAATGAGCAGTTCTTC | CASSRGGKGNEQFF
TRBJ1-1 | TRBV3-1/TRBV3-2 | . | . | TGTGCCAGCAGCAACTACGTCACTGAAGCTTTCTTT | CASSNYVTEAFF
TRBJ2-2 | TRBV6-5 | . | TRBD2 | TGTGCCAGCAGTTTCCTGACTAGCGGGGCAAGAGGGGAGCTGTTTTTT | CASSFLTSGARGELFF
TRBJ1-6 | TRBV10-2 | . | . | TGCGCCAGCAGTGACCGCTCCTATAATTCACCCCTCCACTTT | CASSDRSYNSPLHF
TRBJ2-1 | TRBV5-1 | . | TRBD1 | TGCGCCAGCAGCCGGGGACAGACCTACAATGAGCAGTTCTTC | CASSRGQTYNEQFF
TRBJ1-5 | TRBV12-3/TRBV12-4 | . | . | TGTGCCAGCAGTTTAGGTGGGCGACGGCCCCAGCATTTT | CASSLGGRRPQHF
TRBJ1-5 | TRBV21-1 | . | . | TGTGCCAGCAGCATTCGACAGGGGACCAAGTCGGGACAGCCCCAGCATTTT | CASSIRQGTKSGQPQHF
TRBJ2-2 | TRBV11-2 | few | TRBD2 | TGTGCCAGCAGATATTTCCCCACCCGGTTGGGAGGGACCGGGGAGCTGTTTTTT | CASRYFPTRLGGTGELFF
TRBJ2-7 | TRBV5-1 | . | . | TGCGCCAGCAGGCGCACAGATTCCTACGAGCAGTACTTC | CASRRTDSYEQYF
TRBJ2-5 | TRBV19 | . | TRBD2 | TGTGCCAGTAGTATAGGCGGGGGGCACCAAGAGACCCAGTACTTC | CASSIGGGHQETQYF